One and the same sample provided the 10 T cell receptor beta chains below, sequenced in a study of T cells in Graves' hyperthyroidism and ophthalmopathy. RNA transcripts were the template for amplifying TCR beta CDR3 regions. The primer set for the first-round RT-PCR of the TCR CDR3 was HTBI. TCRdb ran MiXCR on the multiplex PCR reads and lists one entry per CDR3 protein. This sample has a few hundred thousand distinct CDR3 sequences, with about 16% found just once. The specimen was blood. Receptors were obtained from a man aged 35 to 55 with Graves' hyperthyroidism.

This clonotype was detected ten times or more. The chain employs TRBV20-1 and TRBJ1-3; TRBD1 is a possible D gene (6 bases). This CDR3 contains 16 residues. Germline V gene data show CDR1 as DFQATT and CDR2 as SNEGSKA (reference sequence). V lost 0 bases to trimming and J lost 4 bases, with 16 bases between them. In nucleotides, the CDR3 is TGCAGTGCTAGAGATTTTCGGGGGCGCATCGGAAACACCATATATTTT. Its translation is CSARDFRGRIGNTIYF.

V gene TRBV7-9 combines with J gene TRBJ2-2, with 10 bases matching TRBD1. Germline V gene data show CDR1 as SEHNR and CDR2 as FQNEAQ (reference sequence). The CDR3 is 16 amino acids. The junction had 7 bases not matched to a gene; V was cut back by 5 bases and J by 4 bases. The CDR3 nucleotides read TGTGCCAGCAGCACCAGGGACAGGGGAGGCACCGGGGAGCTGTTTTTT. It yields the protein CASSTRDRGGTGELFF.

This clonotype was picked up many times. The rearrangement links TRBV7-2 to TRBJ1-1, with D perhaps TRBD1 (5 bases). CDR3 size: 13 residues. Trimming removed 4 bases at V and 2 bases at J, with 8 bases between. From germline, CDR1 is SGHTA and CDR2 FQGNSA. CDR3: CASSSGPNTEAFF. The CDR3, as DNA: TGTGCCAGCAGCTCAGGGCCTAACACTGAAGCTTTCTTT.

The J gene is TRBJ2-1, the V gene TRBV20-1, with 10 bases lining up with TRBD2. Germline assignment: CDR1 DFQATT and CDR2 SNEGSKA (reference sequence). The CDR3 consists of 15 residues. V was pared by 1 base and J by 6 bases, with 6 bases of the junction left unmatched. CDR3 in amino acids: CSARAPLAGANEQFF. CDR3 in DNA: TGCAGTGCTAGAGCCCCCCTAGCGGGAGCCAATGAGCAGTTCTTC.

This clonotype was seen a handful of times. This chain links TRBV9 with TRBJ1-1; unclear D gene. V shed 4 bases and J shed 1 base, with 11 bases lying between them. Germline V gene lookup returns CDR1 SGDLS and CDR2 YYNGEE. The CDR3 is 14 amino acids. CDR3 sequence reads: CASSRGRQNTEAFF. The DNA for the CDR3 is TGTGCCAGCAGCCGAGGACGGCAGAACACTGAAGCTTTCTTT.

The table lists this clonotype with many counts. V and J are TRBV28 and TRBJ1-5; D may be TRBD1 (5 bases). The ends were cut back, 6 bases at V and 5 bases at J, with 14 bases in the middle. The CDR3 is 14 amino acids. Germline values: CDR1 MDHEN, CDR2 SYDVKM. The CDR3 DNA reads TGTGCCAGCAGCCCGAGACAGTCCCATCAGCCCCAGCATTTT. This sequence encodes CASSPRQSHQPQHF.

This rearrangement joins TRBV3-2 to TRBJ2-3; the table's D call TRBD1 went unverified against the DNA. TRBV3-2 is labeled a pseudogene. This CDR3 is 19 amino acids long. The CDR3 nucleotides read TGTGCCAGCAGCCAAGCTTCCGTAGTGACAGCGACTAGCACAGATACGCAGTATTTT. Residues: CASSQASVVTATSTDTQYF.

There are a few counts of this clonotype. This sequence may be a read error, since a much larger clone differs from it by one base. Here the CDR3 omits its conserved ending phenylalanine or tryptophan, so a read error is the likely source. The V gene is TRBV20-1, the J gene TRBJ1-1; tentatively, D is TRBD1 (5 bases). CDR1 is DFQATT and CDR2 is SNEGSKA in the germline V gene (reference sequence). The CDR3 is 15 residues long. V was trimmed by 2 bases and J by 0 bases, leaving 13 bases between them. The CDR3 protein is CSARSGGAMNTEAFL. The DNA for the CDR3 is TGCAGTGCTAGAAGCGGGGGAGCCATGAACACTGAAGCTTTCCTT.

This clonotype showed up many times. The chain combines TRBV27 with TRBJ2-1; 10 nucleotides align to TRBD1. Germline-derived CDR1 and CDR2 are MNHEY and SMNVEV (reference sequence). The CDR3 spans 17 residues. After removal of 3 bases from V and 0 bases from J, the junction contained 5 bases not matched to a gene. The DNA of the CDR3 is TGTGCCAGCAGTTTCGGACAGGGGGTCAGCTCCTACAATGAGCAGTTCTTC. Its translation: CASSFGQGVSSYNEQFF.

Only one count was recorded for this clonotype. This sequence joins TRBV12-3 or TRBV12-4 and TRBJ1-5; TRBD1 agrees at 7 bases. CDR3 length: 14 amino acids. The V and J ends lost 6 bases and 4 bases, in that order; junction bases with no gene match: 6. CDR3 protein: CASSKGQINQPQHF. The CDR3 DNA sequence: TGTGCCAGCAGCAAGGGACAGATAAATCAGCCCCAGCATTTT.